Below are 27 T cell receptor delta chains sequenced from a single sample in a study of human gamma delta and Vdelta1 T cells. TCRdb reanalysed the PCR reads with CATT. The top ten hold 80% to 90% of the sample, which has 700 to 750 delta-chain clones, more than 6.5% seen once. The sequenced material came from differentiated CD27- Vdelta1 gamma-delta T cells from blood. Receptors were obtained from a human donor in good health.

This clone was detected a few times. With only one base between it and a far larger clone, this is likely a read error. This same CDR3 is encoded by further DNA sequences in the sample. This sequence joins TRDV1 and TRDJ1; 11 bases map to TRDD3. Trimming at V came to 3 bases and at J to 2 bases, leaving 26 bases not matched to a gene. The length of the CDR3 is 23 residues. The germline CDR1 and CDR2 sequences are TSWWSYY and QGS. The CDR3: CALGDAGHPTVGGYAVVTDKLIF. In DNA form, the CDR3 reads TGTGCTCTTGGGGACGCGGGTCATCCTACCGTTGGGGGATACGCGGTTGTGACCGATAAACTCATCTTT.

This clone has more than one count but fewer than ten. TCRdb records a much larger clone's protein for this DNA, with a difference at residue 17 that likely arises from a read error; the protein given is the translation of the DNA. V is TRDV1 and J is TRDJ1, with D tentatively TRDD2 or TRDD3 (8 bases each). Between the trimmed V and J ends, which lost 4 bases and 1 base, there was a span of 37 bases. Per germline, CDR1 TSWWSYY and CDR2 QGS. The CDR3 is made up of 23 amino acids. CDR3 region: CALGAASYPEHGGLAVCTDKLIF. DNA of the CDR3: TGTGCTCTTGGGGCTGCTTCCTACCCGGAACATGGGGGATTAGCAGTGTGCACCGATAAACTCATCTTT.

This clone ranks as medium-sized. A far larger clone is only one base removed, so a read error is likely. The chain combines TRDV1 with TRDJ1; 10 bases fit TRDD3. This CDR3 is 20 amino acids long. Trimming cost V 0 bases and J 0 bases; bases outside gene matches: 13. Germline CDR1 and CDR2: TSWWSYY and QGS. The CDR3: CALGELTTPCWGIYTDKLIF. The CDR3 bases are TGTGCTCTTGGGGAACTAACGACTCCGTGCTGGGGGATATACACCGATAAACTCATCTTT.

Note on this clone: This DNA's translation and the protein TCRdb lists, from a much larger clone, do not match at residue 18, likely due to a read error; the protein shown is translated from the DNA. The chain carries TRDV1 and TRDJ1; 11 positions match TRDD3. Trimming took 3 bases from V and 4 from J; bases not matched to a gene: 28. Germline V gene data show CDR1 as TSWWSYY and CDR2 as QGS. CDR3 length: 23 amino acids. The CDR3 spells CALGDAGHPTVGGYAVVIDKLIF. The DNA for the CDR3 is TGTGCTCTTGGGGACGCGGGTCATCCTACCGTTGGGGGATACGCCGTTGTGATCGATAAACTCATCTTT.

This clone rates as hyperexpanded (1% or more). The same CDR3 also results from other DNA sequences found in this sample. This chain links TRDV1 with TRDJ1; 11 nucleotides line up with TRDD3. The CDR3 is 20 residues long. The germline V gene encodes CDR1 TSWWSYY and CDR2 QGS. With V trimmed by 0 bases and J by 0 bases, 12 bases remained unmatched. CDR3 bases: TGTGCTCTTGGGGAACTAACGACTCCGTACTGGGGGATATACACCGATAAACTCATCTTT. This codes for CALGELTTPYWGIYTDKLIF.

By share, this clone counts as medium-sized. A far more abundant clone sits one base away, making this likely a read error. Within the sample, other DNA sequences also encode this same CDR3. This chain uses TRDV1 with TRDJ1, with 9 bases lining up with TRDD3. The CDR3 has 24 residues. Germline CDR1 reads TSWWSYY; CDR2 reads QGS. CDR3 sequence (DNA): TGTGCTCTCGGGGAGTCCCTCCCTCTTCCGGGCTACTGGGGGACTTACTCTTACACCGATAAACTCATCTTT. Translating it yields CALGESLPLPGYWGTYSYTDKLIF.

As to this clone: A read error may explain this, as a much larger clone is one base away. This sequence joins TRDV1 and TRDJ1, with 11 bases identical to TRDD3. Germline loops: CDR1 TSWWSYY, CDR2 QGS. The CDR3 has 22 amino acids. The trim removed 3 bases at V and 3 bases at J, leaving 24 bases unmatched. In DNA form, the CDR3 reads TGTGCTCTTGGGGAGCTTAGATTCCTACGGTGGTACTGGGGGATAGCATCCGATAAACTCATCTTT. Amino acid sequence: CALGELRFLRWYWGIASDKLIF.

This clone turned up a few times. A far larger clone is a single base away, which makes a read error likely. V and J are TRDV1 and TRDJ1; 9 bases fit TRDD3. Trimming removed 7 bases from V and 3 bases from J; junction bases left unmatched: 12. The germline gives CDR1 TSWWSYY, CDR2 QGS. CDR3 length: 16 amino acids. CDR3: CALVSTGGHYADKLIF. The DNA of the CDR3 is TGTGCTCTTGTTAGTACTGGGGGACACTACGCCGATAAACTCATCTTT.

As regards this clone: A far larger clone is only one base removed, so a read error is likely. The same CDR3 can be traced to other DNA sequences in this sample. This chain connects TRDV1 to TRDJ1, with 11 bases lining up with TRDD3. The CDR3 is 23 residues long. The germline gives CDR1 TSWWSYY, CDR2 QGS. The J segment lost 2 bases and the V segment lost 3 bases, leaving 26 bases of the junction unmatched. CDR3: CALGELHSTLSHYWGIKTDKLIF. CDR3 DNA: TGTGCTCTTGGGGAGCTCCATTCCACGCTTTCCCACTACTGGGGGATAAAGACCGATAAACTCATCTTT.

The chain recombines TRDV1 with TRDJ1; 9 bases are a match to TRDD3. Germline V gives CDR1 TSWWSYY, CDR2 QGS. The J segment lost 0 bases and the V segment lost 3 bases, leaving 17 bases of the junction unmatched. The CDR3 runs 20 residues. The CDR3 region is CALGESLRTWGIWDTDKLIF. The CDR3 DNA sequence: TGTGCTCTTGGGGAGTCCCTCCGGACGTGGGGGATATGGGACACCGATAAACTCATCTTT.

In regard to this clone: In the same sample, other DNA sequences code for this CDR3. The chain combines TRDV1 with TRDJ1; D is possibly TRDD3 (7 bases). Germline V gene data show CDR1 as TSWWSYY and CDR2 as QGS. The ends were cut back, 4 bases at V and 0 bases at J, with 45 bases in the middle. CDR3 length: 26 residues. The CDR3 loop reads CALGVFSLPWGDDWWIRGWDTDKLIF. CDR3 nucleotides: TGTGCTCTTGGGGTCTTCAGCCTTCCGTGGGGGGATGACTGGTGGATACGGGGTTGGGACACCGATAAACTCATCTTT.

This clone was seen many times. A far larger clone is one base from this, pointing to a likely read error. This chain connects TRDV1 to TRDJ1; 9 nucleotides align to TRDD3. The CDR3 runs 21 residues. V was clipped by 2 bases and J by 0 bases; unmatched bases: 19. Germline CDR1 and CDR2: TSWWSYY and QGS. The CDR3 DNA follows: TGTGCTCTTGGGGAATCCTCCCTCTGGACGTGGGGGATATGGGACACCGATAAACTCATCTTT. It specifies CALGESSLWTWGIWDTDKLIF.

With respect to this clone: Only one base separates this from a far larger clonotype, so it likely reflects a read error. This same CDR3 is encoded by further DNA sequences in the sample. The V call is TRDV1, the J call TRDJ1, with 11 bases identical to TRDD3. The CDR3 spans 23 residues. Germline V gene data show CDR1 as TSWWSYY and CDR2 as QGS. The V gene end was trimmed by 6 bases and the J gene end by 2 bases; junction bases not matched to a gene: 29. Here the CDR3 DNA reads TGTGCTCTTGGAGACGCGGGTCATCCTACCGTTGGGGGATACGCCGTTGTGACCGATAAACTCATCTTT. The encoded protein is CALGDAGHPTVGGYAVVTDKLIF.

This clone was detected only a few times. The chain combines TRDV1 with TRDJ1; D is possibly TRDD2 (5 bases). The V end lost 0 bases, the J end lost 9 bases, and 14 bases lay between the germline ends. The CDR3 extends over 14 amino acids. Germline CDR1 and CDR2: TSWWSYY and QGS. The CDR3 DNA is TGTGCTCTTGGGGAACTTCTCGACCCCCTACAACTCATCTTT. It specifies CALGELLDPLQLIF.

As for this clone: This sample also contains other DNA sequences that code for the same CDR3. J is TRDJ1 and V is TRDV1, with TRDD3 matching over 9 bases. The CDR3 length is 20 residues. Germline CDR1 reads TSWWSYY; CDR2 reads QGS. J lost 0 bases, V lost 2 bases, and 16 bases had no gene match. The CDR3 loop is CALGESSLRTWGIYTDKLIF. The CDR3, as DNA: TGTGCTCTTGGGGAATCCTCCCTCCGGACGTGGGGGATATACACCGATAAACTCATCTTT.

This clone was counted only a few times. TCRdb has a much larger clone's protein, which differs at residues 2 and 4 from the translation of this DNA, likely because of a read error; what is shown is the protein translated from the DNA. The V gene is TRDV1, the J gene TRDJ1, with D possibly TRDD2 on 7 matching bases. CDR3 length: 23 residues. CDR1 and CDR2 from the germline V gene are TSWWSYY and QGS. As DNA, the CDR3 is TGTTCTCTTGTGGTCTTTACCTTCCTTCCGACATCTATTTACTTGGGGGTCACCGATAAACTCATCTTT. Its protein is CSLVVFTFLPTSIYLGVTDKLIF.

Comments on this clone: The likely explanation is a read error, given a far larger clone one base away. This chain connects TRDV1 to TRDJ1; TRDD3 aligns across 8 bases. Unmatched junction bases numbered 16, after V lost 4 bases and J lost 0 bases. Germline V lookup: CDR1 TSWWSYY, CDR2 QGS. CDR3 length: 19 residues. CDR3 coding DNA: TGTGCTCTTGGGGGTTCTTTTCCTTACTGGGGGGTATACACCGATAAACTCATCTTT. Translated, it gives CALGGSFPYWGVYTDKLIF.

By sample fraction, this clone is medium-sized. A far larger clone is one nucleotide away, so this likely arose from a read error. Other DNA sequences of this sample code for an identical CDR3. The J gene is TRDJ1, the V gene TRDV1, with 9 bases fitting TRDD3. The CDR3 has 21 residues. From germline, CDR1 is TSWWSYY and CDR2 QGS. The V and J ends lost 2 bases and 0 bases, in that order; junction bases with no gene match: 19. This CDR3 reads CALGESSLRTWGIWDTDKLIF. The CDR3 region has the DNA TGTGCTCTTGGGGAATCATCCCTCCGGACGTGGGGGATATGGGACACCGATAAACTCATCTTT.

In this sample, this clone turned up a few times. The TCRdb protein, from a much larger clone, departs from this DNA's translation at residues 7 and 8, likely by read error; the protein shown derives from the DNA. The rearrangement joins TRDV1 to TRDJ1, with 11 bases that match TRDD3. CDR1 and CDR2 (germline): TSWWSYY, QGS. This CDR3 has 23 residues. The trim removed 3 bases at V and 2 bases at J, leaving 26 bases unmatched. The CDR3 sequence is CALGDACPPTVGGYAVVTDKLIF. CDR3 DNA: TGTGCTCTTGGGGACGCGTGTCCTCCTACCGTTGGGGGATACGCCGTTGTGACCGATAAACTCATCTTT.

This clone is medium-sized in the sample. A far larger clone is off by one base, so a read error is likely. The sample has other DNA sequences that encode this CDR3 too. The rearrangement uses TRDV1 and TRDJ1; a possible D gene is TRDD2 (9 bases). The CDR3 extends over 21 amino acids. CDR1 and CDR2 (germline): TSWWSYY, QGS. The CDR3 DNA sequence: TGTGCCCTTGGGGAACTTGCCTTCCTACGGGGATACTCCTGGCTCACCGATAAACTCATCTTT. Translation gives CALGELAFLRGYSWLTDKLIF.

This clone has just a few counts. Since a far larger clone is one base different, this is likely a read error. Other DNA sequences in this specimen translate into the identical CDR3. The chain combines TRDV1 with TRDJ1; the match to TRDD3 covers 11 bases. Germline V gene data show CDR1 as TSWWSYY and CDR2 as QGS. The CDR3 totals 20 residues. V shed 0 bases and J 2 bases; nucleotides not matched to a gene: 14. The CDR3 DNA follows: TGTGCTCTTGGGGAACTCACGCCTCCGTACTGGGGGATATATACCGATAAACTCATCTTT. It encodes CALGELTPPYWGIYTDKLIF.

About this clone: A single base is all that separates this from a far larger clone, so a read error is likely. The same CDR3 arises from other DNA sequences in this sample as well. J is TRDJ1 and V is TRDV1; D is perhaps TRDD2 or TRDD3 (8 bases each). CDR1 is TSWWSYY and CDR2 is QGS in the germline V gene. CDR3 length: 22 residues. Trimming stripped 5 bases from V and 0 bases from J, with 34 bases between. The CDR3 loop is CALGPYYFLPLLGARYTDKLIF. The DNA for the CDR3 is TGTGCTCTTGGGCCTTATTACTTCCTACCGCTACTGGGGGCCAGGTACACCGATAAACTCATCTTT.

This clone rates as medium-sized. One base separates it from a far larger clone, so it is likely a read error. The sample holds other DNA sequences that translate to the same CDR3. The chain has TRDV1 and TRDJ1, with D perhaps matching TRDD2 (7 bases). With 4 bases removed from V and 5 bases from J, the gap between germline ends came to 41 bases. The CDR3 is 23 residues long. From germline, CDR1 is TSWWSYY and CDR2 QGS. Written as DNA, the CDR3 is TGTGCTCTTGGGGTCTTTACCTTCCTTCCGACATCTATTTACTTGGGGGTCACTGATAAACTCATCTTT. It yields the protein CALGVFTFLPTSIYLGVTDKLIF.

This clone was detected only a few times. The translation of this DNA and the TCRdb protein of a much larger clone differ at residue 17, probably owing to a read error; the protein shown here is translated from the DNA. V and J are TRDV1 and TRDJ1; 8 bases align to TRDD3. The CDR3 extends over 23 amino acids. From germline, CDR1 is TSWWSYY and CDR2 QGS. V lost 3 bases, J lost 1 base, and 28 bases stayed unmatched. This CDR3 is CALGDPRQHKKRLGGQCTDKLIF. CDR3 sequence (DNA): TGTGCTCTTGGGGACCCTCGGCAGCACAAGAAGCGACTGGGGGGTCAGTGCACCGATAAACTCATCTTT.

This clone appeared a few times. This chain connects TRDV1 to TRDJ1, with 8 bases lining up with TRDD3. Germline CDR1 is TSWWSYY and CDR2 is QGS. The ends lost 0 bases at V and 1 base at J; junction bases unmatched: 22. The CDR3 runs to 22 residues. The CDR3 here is CALGELHSTLSHYWGVTDKLIF. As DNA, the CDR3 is TGTGCTCTTGGGGAACTCCATTCCACGCTTTCCCACTACTGGGGGGTCACCGATAAACTCATCTTT.

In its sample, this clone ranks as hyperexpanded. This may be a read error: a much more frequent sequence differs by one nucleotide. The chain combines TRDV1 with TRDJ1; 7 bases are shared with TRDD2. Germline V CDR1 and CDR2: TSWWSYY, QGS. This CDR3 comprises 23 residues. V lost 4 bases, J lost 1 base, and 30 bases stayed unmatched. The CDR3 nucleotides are TGTGCTCTTGGGGTCTTTACCTTCCTTCCGACATCTATTTACTTGGTGGTCACCGATAAACTCATCTTT. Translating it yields CALGVFTFLPTSIYLVVTDKLIF.

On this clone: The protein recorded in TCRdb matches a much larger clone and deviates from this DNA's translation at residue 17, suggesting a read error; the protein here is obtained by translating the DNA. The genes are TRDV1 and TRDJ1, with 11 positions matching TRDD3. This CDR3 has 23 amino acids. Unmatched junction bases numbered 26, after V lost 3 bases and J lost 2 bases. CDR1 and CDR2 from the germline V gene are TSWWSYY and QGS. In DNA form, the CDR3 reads TGTGCTCTTGGGGACGCGGGTCATCCTACCGTTGGGGGATACGCCGTTGAGACCGATAAACTCATCTTT. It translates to CALGDAGHPTVGGYAVETDKLIF.